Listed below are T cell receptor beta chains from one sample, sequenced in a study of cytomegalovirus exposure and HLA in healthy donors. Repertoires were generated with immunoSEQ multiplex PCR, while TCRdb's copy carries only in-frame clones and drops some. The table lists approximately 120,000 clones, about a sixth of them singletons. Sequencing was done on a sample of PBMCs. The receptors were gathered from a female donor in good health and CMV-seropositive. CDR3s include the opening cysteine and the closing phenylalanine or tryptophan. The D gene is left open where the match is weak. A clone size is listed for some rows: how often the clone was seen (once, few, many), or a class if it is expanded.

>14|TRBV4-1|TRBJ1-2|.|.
TGCGCCAGCAGCCGCCTAGCTGATAACTATGGCTACACCTTC
CASSRLADNYGYTF
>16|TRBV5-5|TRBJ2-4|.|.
TGTGCCAGCAGCTTCTGGGGCAGGGAAGCCAAAAACATTCAGTACTTC
CASSFWGREAKNIQYF
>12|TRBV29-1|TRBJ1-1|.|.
TGCAGCGCCCGGACAGCGAACACTGAAGCTTTCTTT
CSARTANTEAFF
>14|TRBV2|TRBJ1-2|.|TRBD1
TGTGCCAGCAGTGAAGAGGGACAGAACTATGGCTACACCTTC
CASSEEGQNYGYTF
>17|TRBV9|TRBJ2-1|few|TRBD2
TGTGCCAGCAGCGTAGCCTCCCCTAGCGGGAGGAACAATGAGCAGTTCTTC
CASSVASPSGRNNEQFF
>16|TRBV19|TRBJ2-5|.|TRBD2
TGTGCCAGTAGTATAGGGGGGACTAGCGGCCAAGAGACCCAGTACTTC
CASSIGGTSGQETQYF
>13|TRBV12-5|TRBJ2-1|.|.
TGTGCTAGTCGGCAGGGAGGTAACAATGAGCAGTTCTTC
CASRQGGNNEQFF
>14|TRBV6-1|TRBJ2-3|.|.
TGTGCCAGCAGTGCCGGCCAGGGCACAGATACGCAGTATTTT
CASSAGQGTDTQYF
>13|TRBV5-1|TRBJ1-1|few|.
TGCGCCAGCAGCTTGCCCCAAATCACTGAAGCTTTCTTT
CASSLPQITEAFF
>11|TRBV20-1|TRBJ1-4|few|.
TGCAGTGTCTCCCTGGGGGGAAAACTGTTTTTT
CSVSLGGKLFF
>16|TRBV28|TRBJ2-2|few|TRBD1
TGTGCCAGCATCCGGTTGGTAGGGGGCGTTACCGGGGAGCTGTTTTTT
CASIRLVGGVTGELFF
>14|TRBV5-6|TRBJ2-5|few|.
TGTGCCAGCAGCTTCGGGACTTACCAAGAGACCCAGTACTTC
CASSFGTYQETQYF
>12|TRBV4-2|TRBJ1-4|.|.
TGTGCCAGCAGCCAAGACAGGGCAAAACTGTTTTTT
CASSQDRAKLFF
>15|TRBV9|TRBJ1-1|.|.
TGTGCCAGCAGCGTACTCGGTGGGAGTGGCACTGAAGCTTTCTTT
CASSVLGGSGTEAFF
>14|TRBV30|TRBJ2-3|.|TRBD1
TGTGCCTGGAGCCCAGGGGGATCGTCAGATACGCAGTATTTT
CAWSPGGSSDTQYF
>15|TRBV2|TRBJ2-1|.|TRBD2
TGTGCCAGCAGTGGGGAGGGCAGCTCCTACAATGAGCAGTTCTTC
CASSGEGSSYNEQFF
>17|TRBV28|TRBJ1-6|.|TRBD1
TGTGCCAGCAGTCACAGACTTGGGACAGCTAATAATTCACCCCTCCACTTT
CASSHRLGTANNSPLHF
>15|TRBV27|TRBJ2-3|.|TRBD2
TGTGCCAGCAGTCCCTCGGGAGGGTCGACAGATACGCAGTATTTT
CASSPSGGSTDTQYF
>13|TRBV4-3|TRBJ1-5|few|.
TGCGCCAGCAGCCAAGAAGCGGCGAGGCCCCAGCATTTT
CASSQEAARPQHF
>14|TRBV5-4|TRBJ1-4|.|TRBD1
TGTGCCAGCAGCATGGACAGGGCCCAAAGGGGTATGTTTTTT
CASSMDRAQRGMFF
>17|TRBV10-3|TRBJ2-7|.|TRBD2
TGTGCCATCAGTGAGTCACGGACTAGCGGGATAACCTACGAGCAGTACTTC
CAISESRTSGITYEQYF
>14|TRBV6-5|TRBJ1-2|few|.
TGTGCCAGCAGTGACAGGACGGCCCCTTATGGCTACACCTTC
CASSDRTAPYGYTF
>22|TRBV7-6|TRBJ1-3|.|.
TGTGCCAGCAGCTTAGCCAGCGGGGGATGGCAGGCCTGGGACTACTCTGGAAACACCATATATTTT
CASSLASGGWQAWDYSGNTIYF
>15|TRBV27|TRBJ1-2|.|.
TGTGCCAGCAGTCAATCCCCCTATAGCGACTATGGCTACACCTTC
CASSQSPYSDYGYTF
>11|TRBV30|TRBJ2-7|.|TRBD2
TGTGCCTGGAGTGGCGGGAGTGCGCAGTACTTC
CAWSGGSAQYF
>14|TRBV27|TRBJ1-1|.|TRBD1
TGTGCCAGCAGCGAGACAGGGATGAACACTGAAGCTTTCTTT
CASSETGMNTEAFF
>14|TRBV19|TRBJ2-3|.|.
TGTGCCAGTAGTGCATCCTACCAGGGAGATACGCAGTATTTT
CASSASYQGDTQYF
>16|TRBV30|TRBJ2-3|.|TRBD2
TGTGCCAGCGGGACTAGCGGGGAAACTAGCACAGATACGCAGTATTTT
CASGTSGETSTDTQYF
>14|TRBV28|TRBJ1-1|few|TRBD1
TGTGCCAGCAGCCTTACAGGGGTGAACACTGAAGCTTTCTTT
CASSLTGVNTEAFF
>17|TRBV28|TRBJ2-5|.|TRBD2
TGTGCCAGCAGTCCCGGGACTAGCGGGGGTTCCCAAGAGACCCAGTACTTC
CASSPGTSGGSQETQYF
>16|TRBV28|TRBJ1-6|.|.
TGTGCCAGCAGCCCTAACGGGCCGGGAGGAATGACACCCCTCCACTTT
CASSPNGPGGMTPLHF
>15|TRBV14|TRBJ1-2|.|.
TGTGCCAGCAGCCCACGGGGAACCGAGGACTATGGCTACACCTTC
CASSPRGTEDYGYTF
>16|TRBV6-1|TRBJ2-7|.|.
TGTGCCAGCAGTGAAAGAGGTTGGGAGAGCTCCTACGAGCAGTACTTC
CASSERGWESSYEQYF
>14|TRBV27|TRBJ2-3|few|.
TGTGCCAGCAGTTTTACTAGGGCGGCAGATACGCAGTATTTT
CASSFTRAADTQYF
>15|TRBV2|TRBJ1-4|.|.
TGTGCCAGCAGGGCCATGCTTGCAACTAATGAAAAACTGTTTTTT
CASRAMLATNEKLFF
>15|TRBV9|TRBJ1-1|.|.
TGTGCCAGCAGCCCATTTCGACAGGAAGGCACTGAAGCTTTCTTT
CASSPFRQEGTEAFF
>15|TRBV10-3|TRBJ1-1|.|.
TGTGCCATCAGTGAGTCCGTACAGTTGAACACTGAAGCTTTCTTT
CAISESVQLNTEAFF
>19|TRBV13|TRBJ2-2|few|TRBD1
TGTGCCAGCAGCTTAGGCCAGTTCCGGACAGGGGGCCGCACCGGGGAGCTGTTTTTT
CASSLGQFRTGGRTGELFF
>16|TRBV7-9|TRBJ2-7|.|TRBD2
TGTGCCAGCAGCTTCTGGATAGCGGGAGAGCACTACGAGCAGTACTTC
CASSFWIAGEHYEQYF
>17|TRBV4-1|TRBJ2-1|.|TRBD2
TGCGCCAGCAGCCCCCAAATCGGACTAGCGGCCTACAATGAGCAGTTCTTC
CASSPQIGLAAYNEQFF
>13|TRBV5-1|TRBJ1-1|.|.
TGCGCCAGCAGCCTCGAGATGAACACTGAAGCTTTCTTT
CASSLEMNTEAFF
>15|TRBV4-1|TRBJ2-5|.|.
TGCGCCAGCAGCCAGCCACTAGCATTCGGGGAGACCCAGTACTTC
CASSQPLAFGETQYF
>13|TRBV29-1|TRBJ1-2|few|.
TGCAGCGTGGAAGACGGACAGCACTATGGCTACACCTTC
CSVEDGQHYGYTF
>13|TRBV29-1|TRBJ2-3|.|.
TGCAGCGTTTGGGGGGGGCCGGGAGATACGCAGTATTTT
CSVWGGPGDTQYF
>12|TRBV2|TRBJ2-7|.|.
TGTGCCAGTCATAAAATGAGAGGGGAGCAGTACTTC
CASHKMRGEQYF
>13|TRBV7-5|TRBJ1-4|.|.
TGTGCCAGAACCGTTAGCCCCCGTGAAAAACTGTTTTTT
CARTVSPREKLFF
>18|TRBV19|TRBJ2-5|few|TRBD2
TGTGCCAGTAGTCTACAACACCCTGGACTAGCGGCACCCATGACCCAGTACTTC
CASSLQHPGLAAPMTQYF
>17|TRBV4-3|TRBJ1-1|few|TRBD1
TGCGCCAGCAGCCAAGAAAGCCGACAGGGGAGGAACACTGAAGCTTTCTTT
CASSQESRQGRNTEAFF
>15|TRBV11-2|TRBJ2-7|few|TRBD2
TGTGCCAGCAGCCCTGGACTAGCGGGAGGGTACGAGCAGTACTTC
CASSPGLAGGYEQYF
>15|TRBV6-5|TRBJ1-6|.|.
TGTGCCAGCAGTTACAAACTGACTCGAAATTCACCCCTCCACTTT
CASSYKLTRNSPLHF
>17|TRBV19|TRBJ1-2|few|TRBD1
TGTGCCAGTAGTCTTACTGGACAGGGGGAGGATTTTAGTGGCTACACCTTC
CASSLTGQGEDFSGYTF